This T cell receptor (beta chain) emerged from a study of PD-1 blockade in mismatch repair-deficient tumors. Study information: Patients had around twelve mismatch repair-deficient cancer types, all previously treated and progressing. Study results and limitations: Tumor-resident clones, often undetectable pretreatment in blood, expanded then contracted after pembrolizumab.

In the case of this clone: The antigen is not known.

Some clones are missing from TCRdb's copy, which holds only in-frame ones; the method was immunoSEQ multiplex PCR. The sample has approximately 79,000 clones, roughly 80% seen once; the top ten hold roughly 6%. Germline V gene data show CDR1 as SQVTM and CDR2 as ANQGSEA. The trim removed 4 bases at V and 2 bases at J, leaving 2 bases unmatched. This CDR3 has 15 amino acids. TCRs were sequenced from a few patients responding to pembrolizumab. Sequencing used peripheral blood, obtained 44 weeks after starting pembrolizumab. The rearrangement links TRBV29-1 to TRBJ2-2, with TRBD2 identical over 12 bases. This sequence originates from an adult with mismatch repair-deficient cancer. The CDR3 protein is CSVVGLAGNTGELFF. The CDR3 DNA sequence: TGCAGCGTTGTCGGACTAGCGGGAAACACCGGGGAGCTGTTTTTT.